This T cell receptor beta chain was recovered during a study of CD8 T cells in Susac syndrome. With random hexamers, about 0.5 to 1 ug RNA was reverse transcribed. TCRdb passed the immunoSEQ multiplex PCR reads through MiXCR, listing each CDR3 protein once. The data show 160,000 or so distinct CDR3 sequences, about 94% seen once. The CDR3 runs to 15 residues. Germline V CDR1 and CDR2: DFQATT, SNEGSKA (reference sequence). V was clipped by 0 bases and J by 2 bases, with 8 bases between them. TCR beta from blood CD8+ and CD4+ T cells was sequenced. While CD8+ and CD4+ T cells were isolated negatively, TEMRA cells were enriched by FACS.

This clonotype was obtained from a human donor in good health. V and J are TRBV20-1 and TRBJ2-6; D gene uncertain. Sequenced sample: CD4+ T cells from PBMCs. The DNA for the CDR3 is TGCAGTGCTAGAGATTTGGGGACTGGGGCCAACGTCCTGACTTTC. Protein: CSARDLGTGANVLTF.